Presented here are 28 T cell receptor beta chains from one specimen sequenced in a study of T cells in Graves' hyperthyroidism and ophthalmopathy. The TCR beta CDR3 regions underwent amplification using RNA transcripts as the source. RT-PCR in the first round (using the HTBI primer set) targeted the TCR CDR3. MiXCR was run by TCRdb on the multiplex PCR reads, yielding one entry per CDR3 protein. The table includes fewer than 800,000 distinct CDR3 sequences, around 17% detected once. What was sequenced was blood. The receptors were sampled from a man between 18 and 35 years old with Graves' hyperthyroidism.

As regards this clonotype: A read error may explain this, as a much larger clone is one base away. The chain has TRBV29-1 and TRBJ1-5; 9 bases are shared with TRBD1. Germline CDR1 reads SQVTM; CDR2 reads ANQGSEA. Trimming at V came to 5 bases and at J to 11 bases, leaving 13 bases not matched to a gene. CDR3 length: 14 residues. CDR3 in amino acids: CSVLDRGPGQSQHF. The CDR3 DNA sequence: TGCAGCGTTCTGGACAGGGGCCCCGGGCAGTCCCAGCATTTT.

The rearrangement uses TRBV9 and TRBJ1-1; possible D gene TRBD1, 5 bases. Trimming removed 4 bases at V and 3 bases at J, with 19 bases between. Germline CDR1 and CDR2: SGDLS and YYNGEE. The length of the CDR3 is 16 residues. The CDR3 coding sequence is TGTGCCAGCAGCCCCAGGCGGGGGTTAGGGGACACTGAAGCTTTCTTT. Its protein product is CASSPRRGLGDTEAFF. Looking up the rest from reference TRBV9 and TRBJ1-1 gives the full variable domain: DSGVTQTPKHLITATGQRVTLRCSPRSGDLSVYWYQQSLDQGLQFLIQYYNGEERAKGNILERFSAQQFPDLHSELNLSSLELGDSALYFCASSPRRGLGDTEAFFGQGTRLTVV.

V and J are TRBV28 and TRBJ2-7; D is undetermined. Germline CDR1 reads MDHEN; CDR2 reads SYDVKM. The CDR3 consists of 12 residues. The ends were cut back, 8 bases at V and 2 bases at J, with 10 bases in the middle. The CDR3 loop is CASADLTYEQYF. The CDR3 DNA sequence: TGTGCCAGCGCGGACCTGACCTACGAGCAGTACTTC.

The chain joins TRBV7-6 to TRBJ2-7; D could derive from TRBD1 or TRBD2 (6 bases each). Germline CDR1 SGHVS, CDR2 FNYEAQ. CDR3 length equals 15 residues. V lost 5 bases and J 3 bases, leaving 17 bases between the germline ends. In DNA form, the CDR3 reads TGTGCCAGCAGCGCCCAACGGGGGCGATTCTACGAGCAGTACTTC. This sequence encodes CASSAQRGRFYEQYF. Using reference TRBV7-6 and TRBJ2-7 for the parts outside the CDR3, the full variable domain is GAGVSQSPRYKVTKRGQDVALRCDPISGHVSLYWYRQALGQGPEFLTYFNYEAQQDKSGLPNDRFSAERPEGSISTLTIQRTEQRDSAMYRCASSAQRGRFYEQYFGPGTRLTVT.

Concerning this clonotype itself: One base away lies a much larger clone, so this may be a sequencing read error. This chain joins TRBV28 and TRBJ1-4; D possibly corresponds to TRBD1 (6 bases). The ends were cut back, 4 bases at V and 8 bases at J, with 20 bases in the middle. This CDR3 region has 16 residues. From germline, CDR1 is MDHEN and CDR2 SYDVKM. CDR3 sequence (DNA): TGTGCCAGCAGTTCTAAGCCTGACAGGTCTCGGGAAAAACTGTTTTTT. Its protein product is CASSSKPDRSREKLFF.

The chain recombines TRBV20-1 with TRBJ1-2; D may be TRBD1 (5 bases). Germline V gene lookup returns CDR1 DFQATT and CDR2 SNEGSKA (reference sequence). This CDR3 has 14 residues. The V and J ends lost 3 bases and 5 bases respectively, with 16 bases between them. This chain's CDR3 is CSARGHWGSYGYTF. The DNA for the CDR3 is TGCAGTGCTAGGGGGCACTGGGGCAGTTATGGCTACACCTTC.

The genes are TRBV11-2 and TRBJ2-7, with 7 nucleotides matching TRBD1. From germline, CDR1 is SGHAT and CDR2 FQNNGV. Trimming removed 5 bases from V and 2 bases from J; junction bases left unmatched: 12. The CDR3 sequence is 16 residues long. The CDR3 sequence: CASSNDRDSPTYEQYF. The CDR3 nucleotides read TGTGCCAGCAGCAACGACCGGGACAGCCCCACCTACGAGCAGTACTTC.

This clonotype showed up many times. V is TRBV2 and J is TRBJ2-7, with D uncertain. The V and J ends lost 1 base and 4 bases respectively, with 2 bases between them. The CDR3 length is 11 residues. CDR1 is SNHLY and CDR2 is FYNNEI in the germline V gene. For the CDR3, the DNA is TGTGCCAGCAGTGAAGTATACGAGCAGTACTTC. Its protein product is CASSEVYEQYF.

This clonotype has a count of ten or more. The chain links TRBV30 to TRBJ2-7; D remains ambiguous. Germline assignment: CDR1 GTSNPN and CDR2 SVGIG (reference sequence). There are 13 residues in the CDR3. Trimming removed 4 bases at V and 4 bases at J, with 14 bases between. In DNA, the CDR3 is TGTGCCTGGACCCCGGGTCCAGTTTACGAGCAGTACTTC. It translates to CAWTPGPVYEQYF.

V usage is TRBV4-3 and J usage is TRBJ2-3, with D perhaps matching TRBD2 (6 bases). Per the germline V gene, CDR1 is LGHNA and CDR2 is YSLEER. The CDR3 sequence is 15 residues long. Trimming shortened V by 0 bases and J by 4 bases, and 11 bases separated the two germline ends. This CDR3 reads CASSQDFGSPDTQYF. The CDR3 DNA follows: TGCGCCAGCAGCCAAGACTTCGGGAGCCCAGATACGCAGTATTTT.

This clonotype has a single count. A much more abundant neighbour one base away suggests this may be a read error. The chain uses TRBV30 and TRBJ2-3; D not certain. This CDR3 has 14 residues. The germline CDR1 and CDR2 sequences are GTSNPN and SVGIG (reference sequence). The CDR3 DNA is TGTGCCTGGAGTAGCGTAGTCGGCACAAATACGCAGTATTTT. The encoded protein is CAWSSVVGTNTQYF.

This clonotype was detected ten times or more. CDR3 DNA sequence: TGCAGCGCCCGACAGGGTATGGCCAATGAGCAGTTCTTC. Encoded protein: CSARQGMANEQFF. The rearrangement joins TRBV29-1 to TRBJ2-1, with 7 nucleotides matching TRBD1. The CDR3 runs to 13 residues. Germline values: CDR1 SQVTM, CDR2 ANQGSEA. The V and J ends lost 7 bases and 6 bases, in that order; junction bases with no gene match: 9.

Turning to this clonotype: A clone one base away is much larger, so this may be a read error. The genes are TRBV27 and TRBJ2-7; D gene uncertain. The CDR3 has 11 residues. Germline CDR1 is MNHEY and CDR2 is SMNVEV (reference sequence). The CDR3 reads CASSLAFEKYF. As DNA, the CDR3 is TGTGCCAGCAGTTTAGCTTTCGAGAAGTACTTC.

This clonotype turned up a few times. This chain connects TRBV28 to TRBJ2-4, with D possibly TRBD1 on 6 matching bases. Germline CDR1 reads MDHEN; CDR2 reads SYDVKM. V was cut by 3 bases and J by 0 bases, with 15 bases left in between. This CDR3 comprises 17 residues. For the CDR3, the DNA is TGTGCCAGCAGTTTCCCTCCCGGACAGCTAGCCAAAAACATTCAGTACTTC. Its protein product is CASSFPPGQLAKNIQYF.

The chain employs TRBV2 and TRBJ1-1, with 7 positions matching TRBD1. CDR3 size: 12 residues. From germline, CDR1 is SNHLY and CDR2 FYNNEI. V shed 8 bases, J shed 11 bases, and the junction held 11 bases outside the gene matches. The CDR3, as DNA: TGTGCCAGCGCGACAGGGAAGATTGGGGCTTTCTTT. As protein: CASATGKIGAFF. The whole variable domain, filled in from reference TRBV2 and TRBJ1-1, reads EPEVTQTPSHQVTQMGQEVILRCVPISNHLYFYWYRQILGQKVEFLVSFYNNEISEKSEIFDDQFSVERPDGSNFTLKIRSTKLEDSAMYFCASATGKIGAFFGQGTRLTVV.

This clonotype was counted only a few times. V and J are TRBV12-3 or TRBV12-4 and TRBJ2-5; either TRBD1 or TRBD2 may supply D (5 bases each). V was cut by 8 bases and J by 0 bases, with 13 bases left in between. There are 14 residues in the CDR3. CDR3 nucleotide sequence: TGTGCCAGCGGTGGGACGACGTACCAAGAGACCCAGTACTTC. Its protein product is CASGGTTYQETQYF.

As to this clonotype: Relative to the germline gene, one junction end is altered; a read error may explain this. This chain uses TRBV6-9 with TRBJ2-7; no clear D. CDR3 length: 12 residues. Germline values: CDR1 MNHGY, CDR2 SVAAGI. Here the CDR3 reads CASSFLPYEQCF. The CDR3 region has the DNA TGTGCCAGCAGTTTTTTACCATACGAGCAGTGCTTC.

This rearrangement joins TRBV28 to TRBJ2-1; 7 bases line up with TRBD2. V trimming: 6 bases; J trimming: 8 bases; junction bases outside the gene matches: 10. Germline CDR1 reads MDHEN; CDR2 reads SYDVKM. The length of the CDR3 is 14 residues. This chain's CDR3 is CASSPGLDMHEQFF. Written as DNA, the CDR3 is TGTGCCAGCAGCCCTGGACTAGATATGCATGAGCAGTTCTTC.

With regard to this clonotype: Since no conserved phenylalanine or tryptophan closes the CDR3, a read error is the likely cause. The chain recombines TRBV18 with TRBJ2-7; D not certain. The CDR3 consists of 12 residues. Germline-derived CDR1 and CDR2 are KGHSH and LQKENI. Trimming removed 3 bases at V and 1 base at J, with 4 bases between. The CDR3 DNA sequence: TGTGCCAGCTCACCGAATTCCTACGAGCAGTACTTA. Protein: CASSPNSYEQYL.

This clonotype has a handful of counts. The rearrangement joins TRBV4-3 to TRBJ1-5; no clear D. Germline loops: CDR1 LGHNA, CDR2 YSLEER. The CDR3 totals 14 residues. With 0 bases removed from V and 4 bases from J, the gap between germline ends came to 7 bases. As DNA, the CDR3 is TGCGCCAGCAGCCAAGATTTGGGGAATCAGCCCCAGCATTTT. Its translation is CASSQDLGNQPQHF.

The chain couples TRBV7-8 to TRBJ2-4, with 10 bases fitting TRBD2. CDR3 size: 15 residues. In germline, CDR1 is SGHVS, CDR2 FQNEAQ. V gave up 1 base and J gave up 8 bases; unmatched junction bases: 5. The CDR3 DNA is TGTGCCAGCAGCTTAGTCAGCGGGAGGGCCGACATTCAGTACTTC. It specifies CASSLVSGRADIQYF.

The genes are TRBV7-2 and TRBJ2-1; D is perhaps TRBD2 (5 bases). The J call is uncertain, as TRBJ2-7 better fits the DNA end. The V gene's germline CDR1 is SGHTA and CDR2 FQGNSA. The CDR3 is 14 amino acids. CDR3 DNA: TGTGCCAGCAAACCGGGGAGCTCCTACAATGAGCAGTACTTC. It is translated as CASKPGSSYNEQYF.

This clonotype was found many times. This rearrangement joins TRBV28 to TRBJ1-2, with a tentative D call TRBD1 (6 bases). The CDR3 totals 10 residues. The germline CDR1 and CDR2 sequences are MDHEN and SYDVKM. The CDR3 loop reads CVAGAYGYTF. In DNA form, the CDR3 reads TGTGTGGCGGGGGCCTATGGCTACACCTTC.

The chain employs TRBV27 and TRBJ2-7, with D tentatively TRBD2 (6 bases). V was cut by 4 bases and J by 6 bases, with 16 bases left in between. In germline, CDR1 is MNHEY, CDR2 SMNVEV (reference sequence). The CDR3 spans 14 residues. For the CDR3, the DNA is TGTGCCAGCAGTTCCTCCCGACTAGTGTTCGAGCAGTACTTC. This codes for CASSSSRLVFEQYF.

This sequence joins TRBV6-1 and TRBJ2-6; D is perhaps TRBD1 or TRBD2 (5 bases each). Germline lookup yields CDR1 MNHNS and CDR2 SASEGT. The ends were cut back, 6 bases at V and 0 bases at J, with 9 bases in the middle. This CDR3 is built from 15 residues. CDR3 sequence reads: CASRPGTSGANVLTF. For the CDR3, the DNA is TGTGCCAGCAGACCAGGGACCTCTGGGGCCAACGTCCTGACTTTC.

The table lists this clonotype with many counts. The CDR3 region has the DNA TGTGCCAGCAGTCCAAGACTAGTAGACAATGAGCAGTTCTTC. It yields the protein CASSPRLVDNEQFF. J is TRBJ2-1 and V is TRBV12-3 or TRBV12-4; a weak D match, TRBD2 (6 bases). With 5 bases removed from V and 5 bases from J, the gap between germline ends came to 13 bases. The CDR3 is 14 amino acids.

The chain links TRBV20-1 to TRBJ2-7; tentative D call: TRBD2 (6 bases). Germline V CDR1 and CDR2: DFQATT, SNEGSKA (reference sequence). Trimming shortened V by 0 bases and J by 0 bases, and 15 bases separated the two germline ends. The CDR3 sequence is 16 residues long. The chain's CDR3 is CSARDRGSGDSYEQYF. The CDR3 bases are TGCAGTGCTAGAGATCGGGGTAGCGGAGACTCCTACGAGCAGTACTTC.

The chain combines TRBV29-1 with TRBJ1-5; the match to TRBD1 covers 7 bases. V gave up 1 base and J gave up 11 bases; unmatched junction bases: 14. The CDR3 extends over 15 amino acids. The germline gives CDR1 SQVTM, CDR2 ANQGSEA. The CDR3 DNA is TGCAGCGTTGAAGGGGCGCCAGGGGGGGACCTGGCCCAGCATTTT. Amino acid sequence: CSVEGAPGGDLAQHF.